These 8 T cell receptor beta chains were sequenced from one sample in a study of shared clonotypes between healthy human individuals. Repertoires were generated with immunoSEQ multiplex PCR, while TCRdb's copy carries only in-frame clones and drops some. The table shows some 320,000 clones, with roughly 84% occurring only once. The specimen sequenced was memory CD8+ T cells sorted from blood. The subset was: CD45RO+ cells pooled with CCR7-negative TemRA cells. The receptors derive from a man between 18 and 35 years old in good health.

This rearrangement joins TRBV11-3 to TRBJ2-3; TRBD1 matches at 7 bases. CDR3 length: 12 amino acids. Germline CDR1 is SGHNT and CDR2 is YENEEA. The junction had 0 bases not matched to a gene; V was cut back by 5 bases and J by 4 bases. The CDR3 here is CASSQGADTQYF. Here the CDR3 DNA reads TGTGCCAGCAGCCAGGGGGCAGATACGCAGTATTTT.

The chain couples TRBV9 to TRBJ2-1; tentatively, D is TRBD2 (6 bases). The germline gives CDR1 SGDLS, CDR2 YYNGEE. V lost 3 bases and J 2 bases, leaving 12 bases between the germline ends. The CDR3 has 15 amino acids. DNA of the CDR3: TGTGCCAGCAGCGCCGGGACTGAGACCTACAATGAGCAGTTCTTC. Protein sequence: CASSAGTETYNEQFF.

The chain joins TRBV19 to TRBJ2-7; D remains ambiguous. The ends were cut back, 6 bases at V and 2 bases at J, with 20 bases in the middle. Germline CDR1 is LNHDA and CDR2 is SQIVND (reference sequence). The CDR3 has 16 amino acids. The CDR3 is CASSNWWSPEAYEQYF. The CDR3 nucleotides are TGTGCCAGTAGCAATTGGTGGAGTCCCGAAGCCTACGAGCAGTACTTC.

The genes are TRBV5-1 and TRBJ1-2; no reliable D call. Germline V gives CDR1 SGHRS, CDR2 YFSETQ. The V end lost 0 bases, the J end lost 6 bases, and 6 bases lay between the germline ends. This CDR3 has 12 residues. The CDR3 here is CASSLAGNGYTF. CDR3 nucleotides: TGCGCCAGCAGCTTGGCGGGGAATGGCTACACCTTC.

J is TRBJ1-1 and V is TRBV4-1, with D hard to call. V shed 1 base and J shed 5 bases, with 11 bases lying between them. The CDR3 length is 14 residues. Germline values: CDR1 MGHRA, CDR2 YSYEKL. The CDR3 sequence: CASSQVAGSTEAFF. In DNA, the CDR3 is TGCGCCAGCAGCCAAGTCGCGGGGTCGACTGAAGCTTTCTTT.

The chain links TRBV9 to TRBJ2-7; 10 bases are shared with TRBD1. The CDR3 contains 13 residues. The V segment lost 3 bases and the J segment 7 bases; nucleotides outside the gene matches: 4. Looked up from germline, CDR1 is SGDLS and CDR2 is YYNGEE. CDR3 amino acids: CASSAGTGVEQYF. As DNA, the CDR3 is TGTGCCAGCAGCGCCGGGACAGGGGTTGAGCAGTACTTC.

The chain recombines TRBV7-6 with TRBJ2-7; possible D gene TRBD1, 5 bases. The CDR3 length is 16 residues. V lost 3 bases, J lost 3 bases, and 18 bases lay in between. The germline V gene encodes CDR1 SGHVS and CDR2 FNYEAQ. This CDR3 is CASSLGPELGFYEQYF. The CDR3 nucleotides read TGTGCCAGCAGCTTGGGGCCCGAACTGGGGTTCTACGAGCAGTACTTC.

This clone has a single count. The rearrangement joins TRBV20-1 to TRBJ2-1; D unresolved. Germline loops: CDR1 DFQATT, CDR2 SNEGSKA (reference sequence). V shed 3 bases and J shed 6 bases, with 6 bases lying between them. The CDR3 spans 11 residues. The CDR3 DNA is TGCAGTGCTAGGCGAACCAATGAGCAGTTCTTC. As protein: CSARRTNEQFF.